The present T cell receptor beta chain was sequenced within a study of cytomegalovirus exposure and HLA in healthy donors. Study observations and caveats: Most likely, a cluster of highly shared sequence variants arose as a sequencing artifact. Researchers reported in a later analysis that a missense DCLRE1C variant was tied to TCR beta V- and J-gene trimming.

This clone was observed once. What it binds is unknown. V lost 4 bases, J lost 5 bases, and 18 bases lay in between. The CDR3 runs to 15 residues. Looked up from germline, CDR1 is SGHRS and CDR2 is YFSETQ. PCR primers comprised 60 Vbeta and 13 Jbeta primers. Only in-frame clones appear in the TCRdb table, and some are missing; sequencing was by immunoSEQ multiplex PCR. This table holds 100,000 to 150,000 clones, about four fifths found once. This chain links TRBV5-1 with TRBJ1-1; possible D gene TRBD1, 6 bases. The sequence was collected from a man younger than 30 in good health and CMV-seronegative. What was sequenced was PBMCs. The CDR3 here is CASSRVGSQGTEAFF. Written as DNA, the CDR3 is TGCGCCAGCAGCCGTGTGGGCAGCCAGGGGACTGAAGCTTTCTTT.